This record covers a single TCR beta chain. Its antigen is unknown. The data were obtained in a study of T cell responses to AZD1222 COVID-19 vaccine. Overall study findings and caveats: Along spike, vaccine-associated CD4 TCRs were found throughout, with dominance at 160-218 and 743-854.

The CDR3 covers 15 residues. Germline V gives CDR1 SGHTA, CDR2 FQGNSA. V was shortened by 6 bases and J by 6 bases, with 17 bases between the two germline ends. The table came from immunoSEQ multiplex PCR; TCRdb's copy has only in-frame clones and leaves some out. The table includes approximately 97,000 clones, approximately 84% detected once. This TCR was recovered from an adult in good health. This chain links TRBV7-2 with TRBJ2-2; possible D gene TRBD2, 6 bases. Here the sequenced sample was peripheral blood, taken on day 0 of AZD1222 vaccination. The CDR3, as DNA: TGTGCCAGCAGTCAAGCGGCGGGGCTCGCCGGGGAGCTGTTTTTT. Its protein is CASSQAAGLAGELFF. Looking up the rest from reference TRBV7-2 and TRBJ2-2 gives the full variable domain: GAGVSQSPSNKVTEKGKDVELRCDPISGHTALYWYRQSLGQGLEFLIYFQGNSAPDKSGLPSDRFSAERTGGSVSTLTIQRTQQEDSAVYLCASSQAAGLAGELFFGEGSRLTVL.